This TCR beta chain was retrieved from a study of cytomegalovirus exposure and HLA in healthy donors. Findings and limits, study-wide: The study listed 150 to 200 cytomegalovirus-associated TCR beta chains. According to a later analysis, TCR clusters from the first cohort tended to co-occur in the roughly 110 validation repertoires.

Deletions cut 2 bases from V and 1 base from J, with 9 bases between. The CDR3 has 14 residues. The germline V gene encodes CDR1 MDHEN and CDR2 SYDVKM. The repertoire was sequenced with immunoSEQ multiplex PCR; TCRdb's copy has only in-frame clones and lacks some. The data contain more than 55,000 clones, 96% of them singletons. Remarks on this clone: Its cognate antigen is unknown.

The specimen was PBMCs. The TCR comes from a man in his late teens or twenties in good health and CMV-seronegative. The chain links TRBV28 to TRBJ2-7, with a possible D match to TRBD1 (6 bases). CDR3 protein: CASSLADRSYEQYF. For the CDR3, the DNA is TGTGCCAGCAGTTTAGCTGACAGGTCCTACGAGCAGTACTTC.